This T cell receptor beta chain was observed in a study of early T cells in non-severe SARS-CoV-2 infection. Study details: The input, bulk RNA from unsorted whole blood, was sequenced, and chains were unpaired.

Individual cDNA molecules were tagged with unique molecular identifiers. TCRdb reprocessed the 5' RACE reads with MiXCR, giving one entry per CDR3 protein. The data hold approximately 77,000 distinct CDR3 sequences, with about 5% observed a single time. Broader study findings: Anti-spike CD8 specificities were favored by VDJdb matching, whose results missed private and CD4 specificities.

Germline assignment: CDR1 SNHLY and CDR2 FYNNEI. CDR3 length: 12 amino acids. Trimming took 5 bases from V and 4 from J, leaving 6 bases between them. This clonotype was picked up many times. Its specificity is unknown. The clonotype was recovered from an adult who was a healthcare worker with PCR-confirmed SARS-CoV-2 infection or an uninfected control (not recorded which). Sequences were derived from whole blood, sampled at baseline. This chain joins TRBV2 and TRBJ1-3; D gene unclear. The CDR3 nucleotides are TGTGCCAGCAGTTCCCACGGAAACACCATATATTTT. Translating it yields CASSSHGNTIYF.